These T cell receptor beta chains were read from a single sample in a study of response to subunit inactivated influenza vaccine. TCRdb re-derived calls from the RT-PCR reads in MiXCR, one entry per CDR3 protein. The sample gives roughly 780,000 distinct CDR3 sequences, around 18% of which show up once; 9.5% to 13% is in the top ten. Material: PBMCs from blood, obtained 5 days after vaccination. The receptors here all came from a man in his fifties who received an inactivated influenza vaccine. Both conserved end residues are trimmed from each CDR3.

j_gene	v_gene	CDR3aa
TRBJ1-3	TRBV6-5	ASSSQGPAGNTIY
TRBJ2-3	TRBV28	ASTLPGQGRTDTQY
TRBJ2-1	TRBV24-1	ATSDSFRGTEQF
TRBJ2-1	TRBV2	ASRGDRNEQF
TRBJ2-1	TRBV6-4	ASSYSRGVSYNEQF
TRBJ2-3	TRBV7-9	ASSPISTDTQY
TRBJ2-1	TRBV12-3/TRBV12-4	ASSFQGQGYREQF
TRBJ2-2	TRBV6-2/TRBV6-3	ATSGGGTGELF
TRBJ2-2	TRBV19	ASSIGGARTGELF
TRBJ2-7	TRBV7-9	ASSLERQGYEQY
TRBJ2-7	TRBV3-1	ASSQDRPSGQY
TRBJ2-5	TRBV12-3/TRBV12-4	ASSLQGLQETQY
TRBJ2-4	TRBV11-3	ASSPTGQENIQY
TRBJ2-1	TRBV2	ASSVARNEQF
TRBJ2-5	TRBV10-3	AISESGQGEGTQY
TRBJ2-1	TRBV6-1	ASSLYLGAQGEQF
TRBJ2-7	TRBV24-1	ATSDPGTSNEQY
TRBJ1-4	TRBV7-9	ASSGWTGDEKLF
TRBJ2-7	TRBV6-2/TRBV6-3	ASSYLPGSYEQY
TRBJ2-1	TRBV6-2/TRBV6-3	ASSRPSRVEQF
TRBJ2-3	TRBV29-1	SGIQGLVGTDTQY
TRBJ2-1	TRBV7-2	ASSLEGIHEQF
TRBJ1-5	TRBV29-1	SVVGVDDQPQH
TRBJ1-1	TRBV11-2	ASSKRQGGNTEAF
TRBJ2-7	TRBV4-3	ASSPEIASYEQY
TRBJ1-2	TRBV10-3	AISEVGASYGYT
TRBJ1-3	TRBV18	ASSPPGAGNTIY
TRBJ1-3	TRBV7-2	ASSLAHGNTIY
TRBJ2-2	TRBV7-3	ASSLGQSGGELF
TRBJ1-2	TRBV10-3	AIKPSDRERDGYT
TRBJ2-5	TRBV6-1	ASARGQGFMETQY
TRBJ2-6	TRBV5-5	ASSFRHWSSGANVLT
TRBJ1-1	TRBV20-1	SAKVGGTEAF
TRBJ2-7	TRBV6-5	ASSLGGVVEQY
TRBJ1-1	TRBV7-9	ASSLVSAIDTEAF
TRBJ1-5	TRBV6-1	ASSAGGNPPQH
TRBJ2-4	TRBV20-1	SARDQGAFGIQRNIQY
TRBJ2-1	TRBV28	ASSLLRLTYNEQF
TRBJ2-3	TRBV11-2	ASSPMGVPTDTQY
TRBJ2-2	TRBV11-2	ASQEASGRTNTGELF
TRBJ2-2	TRBV2	ASKTSGGTGELF
TRBJ2-3	TRBV10-1	ASSEMGGVDTQY